The entry that follows covers one TCR beta chain sequence. This sample is drawn from a study of blood T cell repertoires in COVID-19. Study as a whole: The analysed material was cDNA or gDNA that came from T cells, B-cell-depleted T cells, or PBMCs.

Original analysis: Reference gene primer amplification gave estimated nucleated cell counts. Sequencing used immunoSEQ multiplex PCR; TCRdb keeps in-frame clones, though not all of them. V and J calls plus clone size are reproduced from that table; the DNA served to infer D and trimming. The table records 95,000 to 110,000 clones, roughly nine tenths of them present only once. Germline V gives CDR1 MDHEN, CDR2 SYDVKM. The CDR3 extends over 12 amino acids. The germline V and J ends were trimmed by 2 bases and 9 bases, with 5 bases remaining between them. Sequencing was done on a sample of peripheral blood. The gene calls are TRBV28 and TRBJ1-6, with unresolved D. This clonotype originated in a woman aged 55-69 years with acute or convalescent COVID-19. The CDR3 sequence: CASSLVSSPLHF. CDR3 coding DNA: TGTGCCAGCAGTTTAGTGAGTTCACCCCTCCACTTT.